The source of this T cell receptor (beta chain) is a study of cytomegalovirus exposure and HLA in healthy donors. Findings and limits, study-wide: Associated with cytomegalovirus, according to the listing, were 150 to 200 TCR beta chains.

J lost 5 bases, V lost 3 bases, and 7 bases had no gene match. This CDR3 contains 15 residues. CDR1 LNHNV and CDR2 YYDKDF come from the germline V gene (reference sequence). It was with 60 Vbeta and 13 Jbeta primers that the PCR ran. Method: immunoSEQ multiplex PCR; TCRdb's copy keeps in-frame clones and lacks some. The sample holds 150,000 to 200,000 clones, about 72% seen once. This clone appeared once. Its target is unknown. The sequence was collected from a girl aged 5 to 17 in good health and CMV-seronegative. Sequencing was performed on PBMCs. The gene calls are TRBV15 and TRBJ1-1; 9 nucleotides agree with TRBD1. The chain's CDR3 is CATSRMGQGGTEAFF. CDR3 in DNA: TGTGCCACCAGCAGGATGGGACAGGGAGGGACTGAAGCTTTCTTT.